The 4 T cell receptor beta chains below were found in one sample sequenced in a study of shared T cell receptors in the human thymus. Data came from immunoSEQ multiplex PCR; TCRdb stores just in-frame clones and leaves some out. The table lists approximately 490,000 clones, more than 75% of them singletons, with around 0.012% in the top ten. The same sample was also used in a study of human thymus T cells.

Sequenced sample: thymocytes. The receptors derive from a boy under two years old with a congenital heart defect.

The V and J genes are TRBV10-3 and TRBJ2-1, with TRBD1 matching 9 bases. The CDR3 is 14 residues long. V shed 10 bases and J 4 bases; nucleotides not matched to a gene: 8. The germline V gene has CDR1 ENHRY and CDR2 SYGVKD. This CDR3 reads CASTRDREYNEQFF. The CDR3 DNA reads TGTGCCAGTACCCGGGACAGGGAGTACAATGAGCAGTTCTTC.

The chain couples TRBV2 to TRBJ1-1; D might be TRBD1 (6 bases). Trimming left V 4 bases short and J 8 bases short, with 17 bases between. CDR3 length: 14 amino acids. Germline loops: CDR1 SNHLY, CDR2 FYNNEI. The CDR3: CASSAGGHRREAFF. Here the CDR3 DNA reads TGTGCCAGCAGTGCCGGGGGGCACCGACGAGAAGCTTTCTTT.

The genes are TRBV9 and TRBJ2-7; 8 bases agree with TRBD1. This CDR3 is 15 amino acids long. The trim removed 4 bases at V and 0 bases at J, leaving 6 bases unmatched. Germline V lookup: CDR1 SGDLS, CDR2 YYNGEE. CDR3: CASSPRTGSSYEQYF. Written as DNA, the CDR3 is TGTGCCAGCAGCCCTCGGACAGGGAGCTCCTACGAGCAGTACTTC.

The chain uses TRBV6-6 and TRBJ2-7; D is ambiguous. CDR1 is MNHNY, CDR2 SVGAGI, per germline (reference sequence). The V gene lost 6 bases and the J gene lost 2 bases, with 5 bases spanning the gap. The CDR3 contains 11 residues. In DNA, the CDR3 is TGTGCCAGCAGATTTACCTACGAGCAGTACTTC. This codes for CASRFTYEQYF.